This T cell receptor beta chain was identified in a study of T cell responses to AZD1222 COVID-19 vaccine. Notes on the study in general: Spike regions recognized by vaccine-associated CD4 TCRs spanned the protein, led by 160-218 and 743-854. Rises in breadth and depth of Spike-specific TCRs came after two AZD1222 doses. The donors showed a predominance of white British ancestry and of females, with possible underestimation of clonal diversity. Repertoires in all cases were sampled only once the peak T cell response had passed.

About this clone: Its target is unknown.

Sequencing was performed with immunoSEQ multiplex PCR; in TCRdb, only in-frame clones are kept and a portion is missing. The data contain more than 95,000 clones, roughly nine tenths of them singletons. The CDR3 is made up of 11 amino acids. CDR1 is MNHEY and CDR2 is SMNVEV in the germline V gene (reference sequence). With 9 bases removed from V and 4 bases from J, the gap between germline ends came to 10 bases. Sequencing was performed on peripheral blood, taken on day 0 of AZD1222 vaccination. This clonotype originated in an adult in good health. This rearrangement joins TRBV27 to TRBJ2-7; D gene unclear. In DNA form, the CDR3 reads TGTGCCAGGTCGAGCCCTTACGAGCAGTACTTC. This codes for CARSSPYEQYF.